This T cell receptor (beta chain) was sequenced for a study of T cell responses to AZD1222 COVID-19 vaccine. Regarding the study as a whole: The number of AZD1222 recipients seropositive at baseline was only six.

The length of the CDR3 is 15 residues. Germline V gives CDR1 SGHTA, CDR2 FQGNSA. V was cut by 3 bases and J by 0 bases, with 11 bases left in between. With regard to this clone: Its antigen is as yet unknown.

Generated by immunoSEQ multiplex PCR, the TCRdb table keeps only in-frame clones and is missing some. The repertoire holds around 170,000 clones, with around 88% as singletons. This TCR derives from an adult who received the AZD1222 COVID-19 vaccine. This specimen was peripheral blood, taken 28 days after the second AZD1222 dose. The genes are TRBV7-2 and TRBJ1-1; D remains ambiguous. The CDR3 is CASSFQGGMNTEAFF. Written as DNA, the CDR3 is TGTGCCAGCAGCTTCCAAGGAGGGATGAACACTGAAGCTTTCTTT.